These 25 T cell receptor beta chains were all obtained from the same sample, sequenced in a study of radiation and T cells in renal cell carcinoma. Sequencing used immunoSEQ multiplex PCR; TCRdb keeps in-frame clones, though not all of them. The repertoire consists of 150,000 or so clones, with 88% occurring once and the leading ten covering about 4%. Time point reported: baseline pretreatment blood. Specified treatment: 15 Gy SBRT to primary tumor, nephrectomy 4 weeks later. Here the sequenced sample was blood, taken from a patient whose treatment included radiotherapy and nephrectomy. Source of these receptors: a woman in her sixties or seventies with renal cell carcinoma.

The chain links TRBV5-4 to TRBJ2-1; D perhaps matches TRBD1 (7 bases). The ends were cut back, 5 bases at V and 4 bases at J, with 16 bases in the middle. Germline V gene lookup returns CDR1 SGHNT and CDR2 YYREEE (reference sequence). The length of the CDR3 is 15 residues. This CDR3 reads CASSIRQGGYNEQFF. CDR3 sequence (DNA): TGTGCCAGCAGTATTAGACAGGGAGGATACAATGAGCAGTTCTTC.

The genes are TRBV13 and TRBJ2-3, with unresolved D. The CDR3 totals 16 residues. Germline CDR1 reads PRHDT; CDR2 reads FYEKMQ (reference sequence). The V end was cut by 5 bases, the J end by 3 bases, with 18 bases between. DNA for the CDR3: TGTGCCAGCAGCCCCTCCACTGAGGACCGGACAGATACGCAGTATTTT. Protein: CASSPSTEDRTDTQYF.

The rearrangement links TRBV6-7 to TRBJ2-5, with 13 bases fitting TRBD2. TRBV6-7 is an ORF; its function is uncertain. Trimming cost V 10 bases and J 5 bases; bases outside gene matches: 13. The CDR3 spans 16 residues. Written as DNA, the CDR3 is TGTGCCACCCCATCACTAGCGGGGGGGCCGAAGGAGACCCAGTACTTC. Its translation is CATPSLAGGPKETQYF.

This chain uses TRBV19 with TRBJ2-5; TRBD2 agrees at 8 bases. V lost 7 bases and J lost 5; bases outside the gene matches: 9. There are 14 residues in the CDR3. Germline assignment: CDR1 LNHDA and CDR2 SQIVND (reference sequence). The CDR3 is CASTEVAGRETQYF. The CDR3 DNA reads TGTGCCAGTACTGAGGTAGCGGGGCGGGAGACCCAGTACTTC.

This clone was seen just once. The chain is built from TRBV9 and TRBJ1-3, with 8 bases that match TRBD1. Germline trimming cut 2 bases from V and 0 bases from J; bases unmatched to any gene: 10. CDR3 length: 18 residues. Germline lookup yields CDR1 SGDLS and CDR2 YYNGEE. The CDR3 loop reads CASSVFGGTGSSGNTIYF. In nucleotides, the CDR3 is TGTGCCAGCAGCGTTTTTGGGGGGACAGGATCCTCTGGAAACACCATATATTTT. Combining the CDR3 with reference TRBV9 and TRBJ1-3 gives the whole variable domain DSGVTQTPKHLITATGQRVTLRCSPRSGDLSVYWYQQSLDQGLQFLIQYYNGEERAKGNILERFSAQQFPDLHSELNLSSLELGDSALYFCASSVFGGTGSSGNTIYFGEGSWLTVV.

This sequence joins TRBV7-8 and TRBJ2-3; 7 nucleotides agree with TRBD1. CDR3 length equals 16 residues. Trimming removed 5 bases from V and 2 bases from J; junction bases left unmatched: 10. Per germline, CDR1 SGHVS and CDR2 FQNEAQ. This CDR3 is CASSPRGGQHTDTQYF. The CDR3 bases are TGTGCCAGCAGCCCGCGTGGGGGACAGCACACAGATACGCAGTATTTT.

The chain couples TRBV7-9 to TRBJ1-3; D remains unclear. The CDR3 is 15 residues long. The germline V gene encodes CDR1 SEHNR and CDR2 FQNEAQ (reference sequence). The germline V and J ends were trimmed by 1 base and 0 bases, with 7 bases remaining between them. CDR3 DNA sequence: TGTGCCAGCAGCTTAGAAGGTTTCTCTGGAAACACCATATATTTT. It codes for CASSLEGFSGNTIYF.

DNA for the CDR3: TGTGCCAGTAGTATGACAGATACGCAGTATTTT. Translating gives CASSMTDTQYF. The chain employs TRBV19 and TRBJ2-3; D gene uncertain. CDR3 length equals 11 residues. CDR1 is LNHDA, CDR2 SQIVND, per germline (reference sequence). V was trimmed by 3 bases and J by 3 bases, leaving 1 base between them.

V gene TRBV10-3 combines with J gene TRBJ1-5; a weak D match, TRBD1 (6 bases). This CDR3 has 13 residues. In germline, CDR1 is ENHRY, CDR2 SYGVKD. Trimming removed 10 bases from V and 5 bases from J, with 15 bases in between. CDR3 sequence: CASRSGADQPQHF. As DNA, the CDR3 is TGTGCCAGCAGATCAGGGGCAGATCAGCCCCAGCATTTT.

CDR3 sequence (DNA): TGTGCCAGCAGTTTGGACAGGGTGCACGAGCAGTACTTC. It codes for CASSLDRVHEQYF. The chain has TRBV11-2 and TRBJ2-7, with 8 nucleotides matching TRBD1. There are 13 residues in the CDR3. CDR1 is SGHAT and CDR2 is FQNNGV in the germline V gene. V shed 6 bases, J shed 5 bases, and the junction held 6 bases outside the gene matches.

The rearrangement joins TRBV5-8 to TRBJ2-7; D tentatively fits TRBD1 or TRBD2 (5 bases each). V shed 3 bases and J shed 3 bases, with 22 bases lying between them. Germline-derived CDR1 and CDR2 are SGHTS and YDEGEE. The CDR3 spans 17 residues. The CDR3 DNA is TGTGCCAGCAGCTCGTCACTCCAGGGAGTTCTTCTCTACGAGCAGTACTTC. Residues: CASSSSLQGVLLYEQYF.

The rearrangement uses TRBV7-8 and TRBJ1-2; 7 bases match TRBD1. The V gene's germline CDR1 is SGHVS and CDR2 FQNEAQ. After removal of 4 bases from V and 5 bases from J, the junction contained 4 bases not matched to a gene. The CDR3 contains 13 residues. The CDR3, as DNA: TGTGCCAGCAGCTACGACAGGGCGTATGGCTACACCTTC. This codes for CASSYDRAYGYTF.

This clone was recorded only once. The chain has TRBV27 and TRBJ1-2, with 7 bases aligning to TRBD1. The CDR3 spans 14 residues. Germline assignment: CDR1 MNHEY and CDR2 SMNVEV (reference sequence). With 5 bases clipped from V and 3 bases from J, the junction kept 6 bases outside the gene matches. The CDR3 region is CASSHEGGDYGYTF. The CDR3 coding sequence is TGTGCCAGCAGTCATGAAGGGGGCGACTATGGCTACACCTTC.

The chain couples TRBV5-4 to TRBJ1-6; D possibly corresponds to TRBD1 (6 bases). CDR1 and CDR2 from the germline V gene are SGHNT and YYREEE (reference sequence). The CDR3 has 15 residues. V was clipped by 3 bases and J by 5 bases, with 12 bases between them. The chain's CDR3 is CASSSQGQHNSPLHF. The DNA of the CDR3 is TGTGCCAGCAGCTCCCAGGGGCAGCATAATTCACCCCTCCACTTT.

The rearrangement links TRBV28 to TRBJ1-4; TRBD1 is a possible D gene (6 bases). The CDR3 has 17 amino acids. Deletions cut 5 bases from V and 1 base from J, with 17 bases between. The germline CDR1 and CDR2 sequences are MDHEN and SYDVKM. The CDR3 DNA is TGTGCCAGCAGTGCCCCAGGGGCCGGCGGAACTAATGAAAAACTGTTTTTT. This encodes CASSAPGAGGTNEKLFF.

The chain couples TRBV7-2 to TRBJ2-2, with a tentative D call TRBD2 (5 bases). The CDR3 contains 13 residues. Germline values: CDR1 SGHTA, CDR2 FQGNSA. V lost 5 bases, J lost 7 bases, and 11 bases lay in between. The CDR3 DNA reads TGTGCCAGCAGCCAGCCGGGGATCGGGGAGCTGTTTTTT. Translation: CASSQPGIGELFF.

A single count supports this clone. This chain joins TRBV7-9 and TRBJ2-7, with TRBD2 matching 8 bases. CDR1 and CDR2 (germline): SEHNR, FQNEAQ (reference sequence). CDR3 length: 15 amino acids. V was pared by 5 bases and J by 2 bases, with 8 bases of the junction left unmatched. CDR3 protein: CASSPRAGGAYEQYF. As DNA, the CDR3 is TGTGCCAGCAGCCCCCGTGCGGGGGGTGCCTACGAGCAGTACTTC.

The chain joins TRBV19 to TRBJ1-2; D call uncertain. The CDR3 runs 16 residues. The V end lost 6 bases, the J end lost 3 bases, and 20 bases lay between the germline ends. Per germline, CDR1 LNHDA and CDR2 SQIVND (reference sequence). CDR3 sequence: CASSPDGVRRDYGYTF. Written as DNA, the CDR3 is TGTGCCAGTAGCCCGGACGGCGTCCGGCGGGACTATGGCTACACCTTC.

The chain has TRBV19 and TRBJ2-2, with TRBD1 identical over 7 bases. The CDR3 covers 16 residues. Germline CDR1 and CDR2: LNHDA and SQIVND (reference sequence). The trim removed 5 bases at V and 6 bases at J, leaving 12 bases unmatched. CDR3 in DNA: TGTGCCAGTAGTGTCCGACCAGGACAGGTAGCCGGGGAGCTGTTTTTT. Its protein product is CASSVRPGQVAGELFF.

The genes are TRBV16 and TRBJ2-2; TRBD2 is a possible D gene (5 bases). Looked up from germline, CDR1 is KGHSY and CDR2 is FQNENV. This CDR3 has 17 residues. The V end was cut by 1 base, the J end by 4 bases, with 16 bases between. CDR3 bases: TGTGCCAGCAGCCAATTGGCGGGCTCCCTTGGCACCGGGGAGCTGTTTTTT. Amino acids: CASSQLAGSLGTGELFF.

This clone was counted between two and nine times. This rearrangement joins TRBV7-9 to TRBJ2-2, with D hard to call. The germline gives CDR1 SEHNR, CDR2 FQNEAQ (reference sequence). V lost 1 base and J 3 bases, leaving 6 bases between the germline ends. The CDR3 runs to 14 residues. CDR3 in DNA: TGTGCCAGCAGCTTAGATGCGGACACCGGGGAGCTGTTTTTT. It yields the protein CASSLDADTGELFF.

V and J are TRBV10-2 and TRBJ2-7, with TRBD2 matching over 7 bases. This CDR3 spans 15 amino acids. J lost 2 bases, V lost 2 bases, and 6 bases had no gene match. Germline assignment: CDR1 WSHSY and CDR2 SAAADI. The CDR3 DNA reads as TGCGCCAGCAGTGAGGCTAGCGGCCTCACCTACGAGCAGTACTTC. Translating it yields CASSEASGLTYEQYF.

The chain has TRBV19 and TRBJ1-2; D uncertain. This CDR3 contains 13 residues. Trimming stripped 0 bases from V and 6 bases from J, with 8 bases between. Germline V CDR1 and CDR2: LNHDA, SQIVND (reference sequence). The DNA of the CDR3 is TGTGCCAGTAGTATAGACGTTGGCGATGGCTACACCTTC. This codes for CASSIDVGDGYTF.

CDR3 nucleotides: TGTGCCAGCAGTCCCGGGGCTAGCGGGGGCAACGAGCAGTACTTC. Protein: CASSPGASGGNEQYF. The rearrangement uses TRBV27 and TRBJ2-7; 10 positions match TRBD2. The J segment lost 5 bases and the V segment lost 5 bases, leaving 9 bases of the junction unmatched. Germline CDR1 is MNHEY and CDR2 is SMNVEV (reference sequence). This CDR3 region has 15 residues.

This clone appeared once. The CDR3 protein is CASSPGTSLGYTF. The DNA for the CDR3 is TGTGCCAGCAGTCCCGGGACATCCTTAGGCTACACCTTC. The chain is built from TRBV28 and TRBJ1-2, with D perhaps matching TRBD1 (6 bases). Trimming removed 5 bases from V and 8 bases from J, with 15 bases in between. The CDR3 runs to 13 residues. CDR1 MDHEN and CDR2 SYDVKM come from the germline V gene.